These 28 T cell receptor beta chains came from one sample sequenced in a study. One entry per CDR3 protein, called by TCRdb with MiXCR from the RT-PCR reads. The repertoire consists of about 680,000 distinct CDR3 sequences, with 12% to 15% occurring once and the leading ten covering 3.6%. Specimen: memory CD4+ T cells from blood. All receptors derive from a female donor in good health, serving as a healthy control.

The genes are TRBV28 and TRBJ2-2; D gene uncertain. Germline-derived CDR1 and CDR2 are MDHEN and SYDVKM. The CDR3 is 14 residues long. The ends were cut back, 7 bases at V and 0 bases at J, with 9 bases in the middle. As DNA, the CDR3 is TGTGCCAGCACCCATGGGACGAACACCGGGGAGCTGTTTTTT. Its translation is CASTHGTNTGELFF. The whole variable domain, remainder taken from reference TRBV28 and TRBJ2-2, is DVKVTQSSRYLVKRTGEKVFLECVQDMDHENMFWYRQDPGLGLRLIYFSYDVKMKEKGDIPEGYSVSREKKERFSLILESASTNQTSMYLCASTHGTNTGELFFGEGSRLTVL.

This chain links TRBV15 with TRBJ2-1, with D possibly matching TRBD1 (5 bases). V dropped 0 bases and J dropped 0 bases, with 9 bases sitting between them. The CDR3 covers 16 residues. Per the germline V gene, CDR1 is LNHNV and CDR2 is YYDKDF (reference sequence). CDR3 sequence reads: CATSREGAGSYNEQFF. The CDR3 DNA reads TGTGCCACCAGCAGAGAAGGGGCCGGCTCCTACAATGAGCAGTTCTTC. Full variable domain (rest looked up from reference TRBV15 and TRBJ2-1): DAMVIQNPRYQVTQFGKPVTLSCSQTLNHNVMYWYQQKSSQAPKLLFHYYDKDFNNEADTPDNFQSRRPNTSFCFLDIRSPGLGDTAMYLCATSREGAGSYNEQFFGPGTRLTVL.

This clonotype was seen more than once but under ten times. The rearrangement joins TRBV4-1 to TRBJ1-2; D gene unclear. V lost 3 bases to trimming and J lost 6 bases, with 17 bases between them. The germline gives CDR1 MGHRA, CDR2 YSYEKL. The CDR3 is made up of 15 amino acids. The CDR3 bases are TGCGCCAGCAGCCAGACAACGATTACCCAGGATGGCTACACCTTC. This translates into CASSQTTITQDGYTF.

V and J are TRBV28 and TRBJ2-7; 7 bases line up with TRBD2. CDR3 size: 14 residues. CDR1 MDHEN and CDR2 SYDVKM come from the germline V gene. The junction had 7 bases not matched to a gene; V was cut back by 8 bases and J by 0 bases. CDR3 nucleotide sequence: TGTGCCAGCCTCCCCGGGGGGAACTCCTACGAGCAGTACTTC. It encodes CASLPGGNSYEQYF.

V is TRBV3-1 and J is TRBJ1-6, with D possibly matching TRBD1 (6 bases). Germline lookup yields CDR1 LGHDT and CDR2 YNNKEL (reference sequence). V was shortened by 4 bases and J by 6 bases, with 13 bases between the two germline ends. The CDR3 spans 15 residues. The CDR3 sequence: CASSPEVGGNSPLHF. The CDR3 bases are TGTGCCAGCAGCCCCGAGGTAGGGGGTAATTCACCCCTCCACTTT.

The chain carries TRBV7-2 and TRBJ2-7; D possibly uses TRBD1 or TRBD2 (5 bases each). This CDR3 comprises 16 residues. Germline CDR1 SGHTA, CDR2 FQGNSA. V lost 0 bases to trimming and J lost 2 bases, with 14 bases between them. Written as DNA, the CDR3 is TGTGCCAGCAGCTTAGCGGGGACGTCCGTTCCCTACGAGCAGTACTTC. Protein: CASSLAGTSVPYEQYF.

V usage is TRBV6-1 and J usage is TRBJ1-1, with 10 positions matching TRBD1. Trimming at V came to 5 bases and at J to 1 base, leaving 4 bases not matched to a gene. Germline V gene sequence: CDR1 MNHNS, CDR2 SASEGT. This CDR3 spans 15 amino acids. The CDR3 DNA reads as TGTGCCAGCAGTTGGGGGACAGGGGCGAACACTGAAGCTTTCTTT. Residues: CASSWGTGANTEAFF.

The rearrangement uses TRBV20-1 and TRBJ2-1, with 10 bases that match TRBD2. The junction had 12 bases not matched to a gene; V was cut back by 0 bases and J by 7 bases. The CDR3 totals 17 residues. The germline CDR1 and CDR2 sequences are DFQATT and SNEGSKA (reference sequence). In DNA, the CDR3 is TGCAGTGCTAGAGATCCCAGCGGGGGGGAATATAGGAATGAGCAGTTCTTC. As protein: CSARDPSGGEYRNEQFF.

The V gene is TRBV6-1, the J gene TRBJ2-7; 10 bases line up with TRBD1. In germline, CDR1 is MNHNS, CDR2 SASEGT. This CDR3 comprises 14 residues. V lost 7 bases to trimming and J lost 4 bases; unmatched junction nucleotides: 7. The CDR3 protein is CASTQDRGRYEQYF. In nucleotides, the CDR3 is TGTGCCAGCACTCAAGACAGGGGGCGGTACGAGCAGTACTTC.

This clonotype was picked up a small number of times. This rearrangement joins TRBV7-9 to TRBJ1-1; D is unclear. The germline V gene encodes CDR1 SEHNR and CDR2 FQNEAQ (reference sequence). CDR3 length equals 13 residues. V lost 1 base to trimming and J lost 6 bases, with 9 bases between them. CDR3: CASSLGAEAEAFF. The CDR3 bases are TGTGCCAGCAGCTTAGGGGCTGAGGCTGAAGCTTTCTTT.

This clonotype occurred many times. The chain recombines TRBV10-2 with TRBJ1-5, with TRBD1 identical over 7 bases. The CDR3 totals 15 residues. The germline V gene has CDR1 WSHSY and CDR2 SAAADI. The trim removed 5 bases at V and 7 bases at J, leaving 11 bases unmatched. CDR3 region: CASSPRTGEGQPQHF. The DNA of the CDR3 is TGCGCCAGCAGTCCTCGAACAGGGGAAGGACAGCCCCAGCATTTT.

There are a few counts of this clonotype. The chain combines TRBV7-9 with TRBJ2-3; D unclear. The CDR3 contains 14 residues. Germline CDR1 is SEHNR and CDR2 is FQNEAQ (reference sequence). Trimming left V 3 bases short and J 4 bases short, with 11 bases between. CDR3 region: CASSLQTVADTQYF. In DNA, the CDR3 is TGTGCCAGCAGCTTGCAGACGGTTGCAGATACGCAGTATTTT.

Ten or more counts support this clonotype. The chain couples TRBV10-3 to TRBJ2-1; 10 bases line up with TRBD2. CDR3 length: 15 amino acids. Germline lookup yields CDR1 ENHRY and CDR2 SYGVKD. Trimming took 8 bases from V and 2 from J; bases not matched to a gene: 6. The DNA of the CDR3 is TGTGCCATCGGGTCCAGCGGGGGGGCCTACAATGAGCAGTTCTTC. Translated: CAIGSSGGAYNEQFF.

V gene TRBV13 combines with J gene TRBJ2-7, with TRBD1 identical over 9 bases. After removal of 3 bases from V and 4 bases from J, the junction contained 4 bases not matched to a gene. The CDR3 extends over 14 amino acids. Germline CDR1 reads PRHDT; CDR2 reads FYEKMQ (reference sequence). CDR3 sequence reads: CASSFYRGQYEQYF. CDR3 nucleotides: TGTGCCAGCAGCTTTTACAGGGGGCAATACGAGCAGTACTTC.

In nucleotides, the CDR3 is TGTGCCAGCAGCGTAGGGACCGGTGGAGAGCTGTTTTTT. Its protein is CASSVGTGGELFF. V is TRBV9 and J is TRBJ2-2; D remains unclear. The germline V and J ends were trimmed by 0 bases and 11 bases, with 11 bases remaining between them. This CDR3 spans 13 amino acids. CDR1 and CDR2 from the germline V gene are SGDLS and YYNGEE.

The gene calls are TRBV7-9 and TRBJ2-7; 10 positions agree with TRBD1. The junction had 14 bases not matched to a gene; V was cut back by 7 bases and J by 2 bases. From germline, CDR1 is SEHNR and CDR2 FQNEAQ (reference sequence). This CDR3 has 17 amino acids. CDR3 DNA sequence: TGTGCCAGCACTCACCGCGCATCCGGACAGGGGGCCTACGAGCAGTACTTC. Protein: CASTHRASGQGAYEQYF.

Ten or more counts support this clonotype. The chain combines TRBV12-3 or TRBV12-4 with TRBJ2-1; no reliable D call. The V end lost 6 bases, the J end lost 0 bases, and 12 bases lay between the germline ends. This CDR3 is 15 amino acids long. The CDR3 region has the DNA TGTGCCAGCAGGTCAGAGATGTACTCCTACAATGAGCAGTTCTTC. Protein: CASRSEMYSYNEQFF.

This clonotype was seen ten or more times. The J gene is TRBJ2-7, the V gene TRBV20-1; 7 bases line up with TRBD1. In germline, CDR1 is DFQATT, CDR2 SNEGSKA (reference sequence). The CDR3 has 12 amino acids. After removal of 4 bases from V and 5 bases from J, the junction contained 5 bases not matched to a gene. The CDR3 here is CSAKQGQDEQYF. In DNA, the CDR3 is TGCAGTGCTAAACAGGGGCAAGACGAGCAGTACTTC.

This clonotype was counted many times. The chain recombines TRBV20-1 with TRBJ2-1; no clear D. The V gene lost 0 bases and the J gene lost 13 bases, with 10 bases spanning the gap. Germline CDR1 and CDR2: DFQATT and SNEGSKA (reference sequence). The CDR3 has 11 amino acids. In DNA, the CDR3 is TGCAGTGCTAGAGATGGTTGGTACCAGTTCTTC. Protein product: CSARDGWYQFF.

This clonotype was counted ten times or more. The CDR3 DNA follows: TGTGCCAGCAGCCAGACCCGACAGGGGACCGAGCAGTACTTC. It codes for CASSQTRQGTEQYF. The chain uses TRBV3-1 and TRBJ2-7; 8 bases agree with TRBD1. Germline assignment: CDR1 LGHDT and CDR2 YNNKEL (reference sequence). V shed 3 bases and J 6 bases; nucleotides not matched to a gene: 7. CDR3 length: 14 residues.

J is TRBJ2-2 and V is TRBV5-1; no definite D call. V shed 0 bases and J shed 4 bases, with 10 bases lying between them. Germline lookup yields CDR1 SGHRS and CDR2 YFSETQ. This CDR3 has 15 amino acids. The CDR3 sequence: CASSLAPSGTGELFF. The CDR3 bases are TGCGCCAGCAGCTTGGCTCCGTCGGGCACCGGGGAGCTGTTTTTT.

This chain links TRBV29-1 with TRBJ2-7, with D possibly being TRBD2 (6 bases). Germline lookup yields CDR1 SQVTM and CDR2 ANQGSEA. The germline V and J ends were trimmed by 5 bases and 5 bases, with 19 bases remaining between them. This CDR3 contains 14 residues. In DNA form, the CDR3 reads TGCAGCGTTTCTCAGCGGGCGGGATATAACGAGCAGTACTTC. Protein: CSVSQRAGYNEQYF.

The chain carries TRBV3-1 and TRBJ1-5, with TRBD1 as a possible D gene (6 bases). Trimming left V 4 bases short and J 6 bases short, with 10 bases between. The CDR3 loop spans 13 amino acids. In germline, CDR1 is LGHDT, CDR2 YNNKEL (reference sequence). This CDR3 is CASSPTGIQPQHF. CDR3 nucleotide sequence: TGTGCCAGCAGCCCGACAGGAATTCAGCCCCAGCATTTT.

Comments on this clonotype: A much more abundant neighbour one base away suggests this may be a read error. This chain links TRBV29-1 with TRBJ1-1; a possible D gene is TRBD1 (5 bases). This CDR3 is built from 13 residues. V gave up 5 bases and J gave up 2 bases, with 12 bases separating them. Germline V gene data show CDR1 as SQVTM and CDR2 as ANQGSEA. CDR3 in DNA: TGCAGCGTTCCGGGGGTGATAAACACTGAAGCTTTCTTT. This encodes CSVPGVINTEAFF. Full variable domain (rest looked up from reference TRBV29-1 and TRBJ1-1): SAVISQKPSRDICQRGTSLTIQCQVDSQVTMMFWYRQQPGQSLTLIATANQGSEATYESGFVIDKFPISRPNLTFSTLTVSNMSPEDSSIYLCSVPGVINTEAFFGQGTRLTVV.

The V gene is TRBV20-1, the J gene TRBJ1-1; D may be TRBD1 (6 bases). CDR3 length: 16 residues. Deletions cut 5 bases from V and 0 bases from J, with 19 bases between. Germline-derived CDR1 and CDR2 are DFQATT and SNEGSKA (reference sequence). The CDR3 nucleotides read TGCAGTGCTCCCGACCCCAGGGGTGGCGTGAACACTGAAGCTTTCTTT. Residues: CSAPDPRGGVNTEAFF.

In its sample, this clonotype was seen many times. The genes are TRBV4-1 and TRBJ2-4; perhaps TRBD2 as D (6 bases). The ends were cut back, 0 bases at V and 9 bases at J, with 18 bases in the middle. The CDR3 contains 16 residues. CDR1 and CDR2 from the germline V gene are MGHRA and YSYEKL. Here the CDR3 DNA reads TGCGCCAGCAGCCAAGACGGAGGGACGGCCCGAGGCATTCAGTACTTC. Amino acid sequence: CASSQDGGTARGIQYF.

This clonotype showed up just a few times. The V gene is TRBV7-6, the J gene TRBJ2-3; weak D call: TRBD2 (7 bases). The CDR3 sequence is 20 residues long. The V and J ends lost 1 base and 0 bases respectively, with 23 bases between them. The V gene's germline CDR1 is SGHVS and CDR2 FNYEAQ. This CDR3 is CASSLVRGIGGAPSTDTQYF. The CDR3 coding sequence is TGTGCCAGCAGCTTAGTTCGGGGCATAGGGGGGGCTCCTAGCACAGATACGCAGTATTTT.

The chain combines TRBV24-1 with TRBJ2-1, with 10 bases matching TRBD2. Germline CDR1 is KGHDR and CDR2 is SFDVKD. This CDR3 contains 14 residues. The junction had 4 bases not matched to a gene; V was cut back by 7 bases and J by 5 bases. The CDR3 sequence: CATSEAGGHNEQFF. CDR3 coding DNA: TGTGCCACCAGCGAAGCGGGAGGGCACAATGAGCAGTTCTTC.